This T cell receptor beta chain was captured by sequencing in a study of control samples from healthy donors and cancer patients. Method: immunoSEQ multiplex PCR; TCRdb's copy keeps in-frame clones and lacks some. Of about 120,000 clones in the sample, 87% were seen once. The germline V gene encodes CDR1 SQVTM and CDR2 ANQGSEA. Trimming cost V 6 bases and J 5 bases; bases outside gene matches: 7. The CDR3 totals 13 residues. V gene TRBV29-1 combines with J gene TRBJ1-5; 7 bases map to TRBD1. Sequenced material: blood. The sequence came from a man aged 25-40 years in good health. The CDR3 protein is CSVSTGVHQPQHF. In DNA form, the CDR3 reads TGCAGCGTATCCACAGGGGTCCATCAGCCCCAGCATTTT. The whole variable domain, filled in from reference TRBV29-1 and TRBJ1-5, reads SAVISQKPSRDICQRGTSLTIQCQVDSQVTMMFWYRQQPGQSLTLIATANQGSEATYESGFVIDKFPISRPNLTFSTLTVSNMSPEDSSIYLCSVSTGVHQPQHFGDGTRLSIL.